This entry concerns a single T cell receptor beta chain. Its antigen is not known. The sample originates from a study of a mutant IDH1 vaccine in newly diagnosed glioma. Whole-study context: The sex distribution of treated patients was around 60% male and about 40% female, with a mean age of roughly 40 years. Earlier therapy was either radiotherapy, temozolomide, or both, and most got both. Study findings and constraints: Pseudoprogression seemingly bore no relation to changes in top peripheral T cell clonotypes.

Time point meaning: baseline, week 1 (first vaccination visit). As to treatment: pre-vaccination baseline after standard-of-care therapy. Each astrocytoma in the donors was new, WHO grade 3 or 4, IDH1-mutant and ATRX-lost. The assay was immunoSEQ multiplex PCR, and TCRdb's table has in-frame clones only and misses some. Of approximately 36,000 clones listed, around 90% were seen once; the top ten hold about a sixth. This receptor was obtained from a man between 18 and 35 years old with glioma. The sequenced sample was PBMCs, obtained from a glioma patient treated with radiotherapy, temozolomide or both.

The CDR3 protein is CASSPGTGGFSNYGYTF. CDR3 bases: TGTGCCAGCAGCCCGGGGACAGGGGGCTTCTCTAACTATGGCTACACCTTC. The chain uses TRBV27 and TRBJ1-2, with 12 bases matching TRBD1. The CDR3 covers 17 residues. V lost 6 bases and J lost 0; bases outside the gene matches: 8. Germline V gene lookup returns CDR1 MNHEY and CDR2 SMNVEV (reference sequence).